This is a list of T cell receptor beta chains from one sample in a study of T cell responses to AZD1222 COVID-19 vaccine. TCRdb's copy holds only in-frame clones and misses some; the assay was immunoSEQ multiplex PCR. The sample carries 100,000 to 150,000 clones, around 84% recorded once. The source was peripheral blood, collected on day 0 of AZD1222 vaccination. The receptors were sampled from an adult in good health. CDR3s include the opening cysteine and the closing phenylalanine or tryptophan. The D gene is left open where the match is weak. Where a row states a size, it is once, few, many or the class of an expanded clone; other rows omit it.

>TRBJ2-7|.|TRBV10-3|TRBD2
CAISVAGLLYEQYF
TGTGCCATCAGTGTGGCGGGACTACTCTACGAGCAGTACTTC
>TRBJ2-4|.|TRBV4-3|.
CASSQGQGLDIQYF
TGCGCCAGCAGCCAAGGCCAGGGGTTGGACATTCAGTACTTC
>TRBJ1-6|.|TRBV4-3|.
CASSYRDGNSPLHF
TGCGCCAGCAGTTACCGGGACGGTAATTCACCCCTCCACTTT
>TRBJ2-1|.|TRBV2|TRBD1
CASDPNDRGNEQFF
TGTGCCAGCGACCCCAACGACAGGGGGAATGAGCAGTTCTTC
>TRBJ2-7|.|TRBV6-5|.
CASSRDAVYEQYF
TGTGCCAGCAGTCGGGACGCGGTCTACGAGCAGTACTTC
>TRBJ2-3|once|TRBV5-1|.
CASSSGQPSRDTQYF
TGCGCCAGCAGTTCTGGACAGCCTAGTAGAGATACGCAGTATTTT
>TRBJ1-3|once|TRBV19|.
CASSKGSNRHSGNTIYF
TGTGCCAGTAGTAAGGGCTCGAACCGGCACTCTGGAAACACCATATATTTT
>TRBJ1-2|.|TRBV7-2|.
CASSSARTVTNYGYTF
TGTGCCAGCAGCTCGGCTCGGACAGTGACTAACTATGGCTACACCTTC
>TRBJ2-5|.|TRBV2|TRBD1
CASIPGQGGETQYF
TGTGCCAGCATCCCGGGACAGGGTGGGGAGACCCAGTACTTC
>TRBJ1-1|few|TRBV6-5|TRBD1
CATQGGVTEAFF
TGTGCCACTCAGGGGGGTGTGACTGAAGCTTTCTTT
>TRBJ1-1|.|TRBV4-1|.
CASTPHLPNTEAFF
TGCGCCAGCACTCCTCACCTCCCGAACACTGAAGCTTTCTTT
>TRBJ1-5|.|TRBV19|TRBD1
CASSRDRDHFGNQPQHF
TGTGCCAGTAGTAGGGACAGGGACCACTTCGGCAATCAGCCCCAGCATTTT
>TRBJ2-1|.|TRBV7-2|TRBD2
CASSLAGKRGANEQFF
TGTGCCAGCAGCTTAGCCGGGAAGCGGGGGGCGAATGAGCAGTTCTTC
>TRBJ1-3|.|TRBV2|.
CASLQFSGNTIYF
TGTGCCAGCTTACAGTTCTCTGGAAACACCATATATTTT
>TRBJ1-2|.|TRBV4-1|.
CASSPDEVGWYGYTF
TGCGCCAGCAGCCCTGATGAGGTGGGTTGGTATGGCTACACCTTC
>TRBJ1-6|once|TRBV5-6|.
CASSLRRGAGNSPLHF
TGTGCCAGCAGCTTGAGGCGGGGGGCTGGAAATTCACCCCTCCACTTT
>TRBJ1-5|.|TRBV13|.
CASSLGDQPQHF
TGTGCCAGCAGCTTGGGGGATCAGCCCCAGCATTTT
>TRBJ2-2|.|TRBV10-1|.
CASRDSPNTGELFF
TGCGCCAGCAGGGACAGTCCGAACACCGGGGAGCTGTTTTTT